What follows is one T cell receptor (beta chain) and its context. Its antigen is not identified. Generated by immunoSEQ multiplex PCR, the TCRdb table keeps only in-frame clones and is missing some. Of 150,000 or so clones in the sample, approximately 93% were seen once. The sample originates from a study of T cell responses to AZD1222 COVID-19 vaccine. Broader study findings: The study found Spike-specific TCR breadth and depth rose after two AZD1222 doses. The span of vaccine-associated CD4 TCRs extended across spike, with dominance at 160-218 and 743-854. Clonal diversity may have been underestimated, and the donors were mostly white British, with more females than males. Reports indicate that nearly half of spike-specific TCRs are directed at unmutated variant regions.

CDR1 SGHRS and CDR2 YFSETQ come from the germline V gene. V trimming: 4 bases; J trimming: 7 bases; junction bases outside the gene matches: 7. There are 14 residues in the CDR3. The source was peripheral blood, collected 28 days after the second AZD1222 dose. This clonotype was sampled from an adult who received the AZD1222 COVID-19 vaccine. The rearrangement joins TRBV5-1 to TRBJ2-2; 7 nucleotides agree with TRBD1. CDR3 sequence (DNA): TGCGCCAGCAGCGGAAGGGGGCACGACGGGGAGCTGTTTTTT. This gives the protein CASSGRGHDGELFF. The whole variable domain, filled in from reference TRBV5-1 and TRBJ2-2, reads KAGVTQTPRYLIKTRGQQVTLSCSPISGHRSVSWYQQTPGQGLQFLFEYFSETQRNKGNFPGRFSGRQFSNSRSEMNVSTLELGDSALYLCASSGRGHDGELFFGEGSRLTVL.